This TCR beta chain was sequenced in a study of T cells after yellow fever vaccination. Overall study results and limits: Post-booster reappearance was seen for most primary-vaccination clones (about 96% CD4, around 91% CD8).

Per the germline V gene, CDR1 is MRHNA and CDR2 is SNTAGT. The CDR3 has 13 residues. V was pared by 9 bases and J by 0 bases, with 11 bases between. Template switching by 5'RACE produced TCR cDNA, adding a universal primer site and UMIs. TCRdb used MiXCR to reprocess the 5' RACE reads, holding one entry per CDR3 protein. The sample has about 320,000 distinct CDR3 sequences, about 10% seen once. The sample holds many counts of this clonotype. Antigen: not known. The clonotype originates from a man aged 18 to 30 who received the YFV17D yellow fever vaccine. Sequenced here: CD4+ T cells sorted from PBMCs, sampled 45 days after the yellow fever booster vaccination. The chain links TRBV6-4 to TRBJ1-1; no definite D call. The CDR3 sequence: CASSAELNTEAFF. CDR3 nucleotide sequence: TGTGCCAGTTCGGCAGAGTTGAACACTGAAGCTTTCTTT.